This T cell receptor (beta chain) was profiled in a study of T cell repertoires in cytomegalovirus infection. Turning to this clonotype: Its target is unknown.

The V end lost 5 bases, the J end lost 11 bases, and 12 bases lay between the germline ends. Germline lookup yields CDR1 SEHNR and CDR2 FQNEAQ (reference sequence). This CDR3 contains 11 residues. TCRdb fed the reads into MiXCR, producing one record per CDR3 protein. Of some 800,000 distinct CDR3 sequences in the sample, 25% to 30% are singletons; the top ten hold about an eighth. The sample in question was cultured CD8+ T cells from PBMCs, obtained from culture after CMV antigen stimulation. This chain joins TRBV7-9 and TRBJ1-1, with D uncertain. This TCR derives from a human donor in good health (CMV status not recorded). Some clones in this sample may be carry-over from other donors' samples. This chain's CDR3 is CASSPLGYAFF. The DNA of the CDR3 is TGTGCCAGCAGCCCATTGGGTTATGCTTTCTTT.